This entry concerns a single TCR beta chain. Its specificity is not known. The method was immunoSEQ multiplex PCR; TCRdb's version includes in-frame clones alone and lacks a portion of them. The table lists about 79,000 clones, about 95% of them singletons. The CDR3 has 14 amino acids. CDR1 is MNHEY, CDR2 SMNVEV, per germline (reference sequence). V was clipped by 4 bases and J by 4 bases; unmatched bases: 2. This specimen belongs to a study of OX40 agonist ivuxolimab in advanced cancers. About the research overall: From about 23 to 85 years was the age range, with a mean of 60 years, and around 84% were male. Of the participants, under 50% had some prior anti-PD-1, anti-PD-L1 or anti-CTLA-4 therapy, which was allowed. Findings and caveats of the study: The CD4+ and CD8+ T cells in the blood had expanded clonally by week 6 at 0.1 to 3.0 mg/kg. Relative to CD4+, CD8+ T cells held more expanded clones on average.

The starting material was CD4+ or CD8+ T cells sorted from blood, obtained in a trial of the OX40 agonist ivuxolimab. This clonotype was sampled from an adult with an advanced solid tumor such as melanoma, head and neck, liver or kidney cancer. The chain joins TRBV27 to TRBJ1-5, with 9 bases fitting TRBD1. In DNA, the CDR3 is TGTGCCAGCAGTTCGGGACAGGGTAATCAGCCCCAGCATTTT. Its translation: CASSSGQGNQPQHF.